This TCR beta chain comes out of a study of blood T cell repertoires in COVID-19. About the research overall: Samples of COVID-19 (acute and convalescent) were obtained from the United States, Italy and Spain.

This CDR3 contains 13 residues. V lost 6 bases to trimming and J lost 3 bases, with 11 bases between them. Individuals drawn from 24 US areas were roughly 18 to 100 years old. Under the authors' procedure: Reference gene primer amplification in the assay estimated nucleated cell counts. Profiled with immunoSEQ multiplex PCR; TCRdb holds only in-frame clones, not every one. That table gives V, J and clone size, and the DNA gave D and trimming. The repertoire holds 350,000 to 450,000 clones, 80% to 95% seen once, with about 0.83% in the top ten. Sequenced sample: PBMCs or T cells enriched from blood (not recorded which). V gene TRBV12-3 or TRBV12-4 combines with J gene TRBJ1-1, with D perhaps matching TRBD1 (6 bases). The receptor's source is a woman aged 40 to 49 who had been exposed to COVID-19. This chain's CDR3 is CASRLQGYTEAFF. The CDR3 DNA reads as TGTGCCAGCAGACTACAGGGATACACTGAAGCTTTCTTT.